This is a list of T cell receptor beta chains from one sample in a study of OX40 agonist ivuxolimab in advanced cancers. TCRdb keeps only in-frame clones here, not all; method: immunoSEQ multiplex PCR. This sample yields about 90,000 clones, of which about 90% are seen a single time; 7.4% belongs to the top ten. The specimen comprised CD4+ or CD8+ T cells sorted from blood, sampled in a trial of the OX40 agonist ivuxolimab. The receptors shown here come from an adult with an advanced solid tumor such as melanoma, head and neck, liver or kidney cancer. Each CDR3 is given with its conserved first and last residue. The order of the fields is D gene, J gene, V gene, clone size, CDR3 DNA, CDR3 protein. The D gene is left open where the match is weak. Clone size, where shown, is once, few, many, or a class for clones that have expanded.

D: NA; J: TRBJ2-7; V: TRBV7-9; size: NA; DNA: TGTGCCAGCAGCCCCCCCCCATACGAGCAGTACTTC; CDR3: CASSPPPYEQYF
D: NA; J: TRBJ1-4; V: TRBV7-3; size: NA; DNA: TGTGCCAGCAGCTTATCCCCGCGAGCCGCGGAGGATGAAAAACTGTTTTTT; CDR3: CASSLSPRAAEDEKLFF
D: NA; J: TRBJ2-7; V: TRBV7-8; size: NA; DNA: TGTGCCAGCAGCTTTAGCGGAAGTTCCTACGAGCAGTACTTC; CDR3: CASSFSGSSYEQYF
D: NA; J: TRBJ1-4; V: TRBV27; size: NA; DNA: TGTGCCAGCAGTTTCGGGACCCGGGGGGAAAAACTGTTTTTT; CDR3: CASSFGTRGEKLFF
D: NA; J: TRBJ2-7; V: TRBV11-3; size: NA; DNA: TGTGCCAGCAGCTCGCGCCGGGAAGCCCAAGGGTACGAGCAGTACTTC; CDR3: CASSSRREAQGYEQYF
D: TRBD1; J: TRBJ1-1; V: TRBV19; size: NA; DNA: TGTGCCAGTAGTATATCACAGGGGGGGACTGAAGCTTTCTTT; CDR3: CASSISQGGTEAFF
D: TRBD1; J: TRBJ1-2; V: TRBV9; size: NA; DNA: TGTGCCAGCAGCGTAGATGGGACAGGGATAAATGGCTACACCTTC; CDR3: CASSVDGTGINGYTF
D: NA; J: TRBJ2-5; V: TRBV11-2; size: NA; DNA: NA; CDR3: CASSFRGRGETQYF
D: NA; J: TRBJ2-1; V: TRBV7-9; size: once; DNA: TGTGCCAGCAGCTTCTCACTTATCTCCTACAATGAGCAGTTCTTC; CDR3: CASSFSLISYNEQFF
D: TRBD2; J: TRBJ2-7; V: TRBV19; size: NA; DNA: TGTGCCAGTAGTCCCCGGACTAGCGGGAACGAGCAGTACTTC; CDR3: CASSPRTSGNEQYF
D: NA; J: TRBJ2-1; V: TRBV7-9; size: once; DNA: TGTGCCAGCAGCCCAACCCGGCGGAATGAGCAGTTCTTC; CDR3: CASSPTRRNEQFF
D: NA; J: TRBJ2-2; V: TRBV27; size: NA; DNA: TGTGCCAGCAGTTTGTTTCAGAACACCGGGGAGCTGTTTTTT; CDR3: CASSLFQNTGELFF
D: NA; J: TRBJ1-2; V: TRBV27; size: NA; DNA: TGTGCCAGCACCGACGGGTACTATGGCTACACCTTC; CDR3: CASTDGYYGYTF
D: NA; J: TRBJ1-2; V: TRBV19; size: NA; DNA: TGTGCCAGTAGTATCCCAGGGAACTATGGCTACACCTTC; CDR3: CASSIPGNYGYTF
D: NA; J: TRBJ1-6; V: TRBV18; size: NA; DNA: TGTGCCAGCTCTCCAGGGAGTTCACCCCTCCACTTT; CDR3: CASSPGSSPLHF
D: TRBD2; J: TRBJ2-5; V: TRBV7-9; size: NA; DNA: TGTGCCAGCAGCCCAGGAGGGCGGGAGCAAGAGACCCAGTACTTC; CDR3: CASSPGGREQETQYF
D: NA; J: TRBJ1-2; V: TRBV6-1; size: NA; DNA: TGTGCCAGCAGTGTCTCGGAGGACTATGGCTACACCTTC; CDR3: CASSVSEDYGYTF
D: NA; J: TRBJ1-4; V: TRBV2; size: NA; DNA: TGTGCCAGCCGGGGCCCTGAAAAACTGTTTTTT; CDR3: CASRGPEKLFF